This T cell receptor (beta chain) was profiled in a study of shared clonotypes between healthy human individuals. Across the study: CD4 naive and CD4 memory each took three plates per donor, while CD8 naive took two and CD8 memory one.

The repertoire was sequenced with immunoSEQ multiplex PCR; TCRdb's copy has only in-frame clones and lacks some. The table lists about a million clones, 75% of them singletons, with roughly 1.5% in the top ten. Study outcomes and limitations: The study generally estimated greater richness for naive than memory subsets. Genetic and exposure-history diversity was limited by the few donors.

About this clone: Its cognate antigen is unknown.

The CDR3 is made up of 15 amino acids. From germline, CDR1 is MGHRA and CDR2 YSYEKL. Trimming left V 3 bases short and J 0 bases short, with 11 bases between. The sample consisted of memory CD4+ T cells sorted from blood. The subset denotes: CD45RA-negative fraction. The sequence was obtained from a man in his late teens or twenties in good health. The chain has TRBV4-1 and TRBJ1-1, with TRBD1 as a possible D gene (6 bases). The chain's CDR3 is CASSHTGQMNTEAFF. CDR3 DNA sequence: TGCGCCAGCAGCCACACGGGACAAATGAACACTGAAGCTTTCTTT.